This TCR beta chain came from a study of early T cells in non-severe SARS-CoV-2 infection. Study at large: Sequencing used unsorted whole-blood bulk RNA, so chains lack pairing.

The CDR3 has 16 amino acids. Germline CDR1 reads MNHEY; CDR2 reads SMNVEV (reference sequence). Between the trimmed V and J ends, which lost 6 bases and 5 bases, there was a span of 22 bases. Findings and limits, study-wide: Using VDJdb, the matching emphasized anti-spike CD8 responses while missing private and CD4 specificities.

Researchers tagged individual cDNA molecules with unique molecular identifiers. A single record per CDR3 protein comes from TCRdb applying MiXCR to the 5' RACE reads. Of about 39,000 distinct CDR3 sequences listed, approximately 6% are singletons. Many counts were recorded for this clonotype. What it recognizes is unknown. The material sequenced was whole blood, taken at baseline. This sequence originates from an adult who was a healthcare worker with PCR-confirmed SARS-CoV-2 infection or an uninfected control (not recorded which). V and J are TRBV27 and TRBJ1-2; perhaps TRBD1 as D (5 bases). The CDR3 nucleotides are TGTGCCAGCAGCCCCACCATCGCCACAGGCCTATATGGCTACACCTTC. This translates into CASSPTIATGLYGYTF.